This T cell receptor (beta chain) was recovered during a study of T cell responses to AZD1222 COVID-19 vaccine. Using immunoSEQ multiplex PCR, the repertoire was profiled, and TCRdb retains in-frame clones only, with some absent. Among just under 95,000 clones, 80% to 90% were seen once, and the ten largest hold about a tenth. Germline CDR1 is LNHDA and CDR2 is SQIVND (reference sequence). V gave up 6 bases and J gave up 7 bases, with 19 bases separating them. The CDR3 is 16 residues long. The count of this clone is one. This sequence was found in an adult in good health. The J gene is TRBJ1-6, the V gene TRBV19, with TRBD1 as a possible D gene (6 bases). Specimen: peripheral blood, collected on day 0 of AZD1222 vaccination. CDR3 DNA sequence: TGTGCCAGTAGCAATCCCCGGGGGGCGTTGAATTCACCCCTCCACTTT. Protein product: CASSNPRGALNSPLHF.